This TCR beta chain was sequenced for a study of T cell responses to AZD1222 COVID-19 vaccine. The junction had 8 bases not matched to a gene; V was cut back by 2 bases and J by 0 bases. The CDR3 has 19 amino acids. Germline loops: CDR1 MNHEY, CDR2 SVGEGT. The data were produced by immunoSEQ multiplex PCR, yet TCRdb's version contains in-frame clones alone and is incomplete. The sample lists some 80,000 clones; roughly 88% were seen once. The sample was peripheral blood, taken on day 0 of MenACWY control vaccination. This sequence was found in an adult in good health. The chain joins TRBV6-2 or TRBV6-3 to TRBJ2-3; 13 nucleotides agree with TRBD2. The CDR3 is CASSYTPGLAGTSTDTQYF. The CDR3 DNA reads TGTGCCAGCAGTTACACCCCGGGACTAGCGGGGACTAGCACAGATACGCAGTATTTT.